These 18 T cell receptor beta chains were all obtained from the same sample, sequenced in a study of patients and donors after allogeneic stem cell transplantation. TCRdb called the RT-PCR reads again in MiXCR, with one record for every CDR3 protein. The sample contains 900,000 to 1,000,000 distinct CDR3 sequences, about 20% of which appear only once. Sequencing input: blood, either unsorted or a sorted T cell fraction (not recorded which). The receptors originated from a human donor who was either an allogeneic HSCT recipient or a stem cell or donor lymphocyte infusion donor (not recorded which). It is not recorded whose cells these are; they may come from a transplant donor.

The chain combines TRBV20-1 with TRBJ1-5; D is perhaps TRBD1 (6 bases). The CDR3 has 16 residues. CDR1 and CDR2 (germline): DFQATT, SNEGSKA (reference sequence). Trimming left V 4 bases short and J 3 bases short, with 19 bases between. CDR3 loop: CSAKAGLDRFNQPQHF. The CDR3 DNA reads as TGCAGTGCTAAGGCGGGGTTAGACAGGTTCAATCAGCCCCAGCATTTT.

The gene calls are TRBV27 and TRBJ2-5; TRBD1 matches 9 bases. This CDR3 is 16 amino acids long. V was clipped by 4 bases and J by 2 bases; unmatched bases: 8. CDR1 MNHEY and CDR2 SMNVEV come from the germline V gene (reference sequence). In nucleotides, the CDR3 is TGTGCCAGCAGTTCCATCACAGGGGGCGGTCAAGAGACCCAGTACTTC. The encoded protein is CASSSITGGGQETQYF.

The chain carries TRBV7-8 and TRBJ2-3; no clear D. Between the trimmed V and J ends, which lost 2 bases and 1 base, there was a span of 13 bases. The CDR3 length is 16 residues. The germline gives CDR1 SGHVS, CDR2 FQNEAQ. CDR3 DNA sequence: TGTGCCAGCAGCTTAATCTTGTGGAGCCGCACAGATACGCAGTATTTT. Translation: CASSLILWSRTDTQYF.

This clonotype was counted a few times. J is TRBJ2-2 and V is TRBV11-2; 8 positions match TRBD2. The CDR3 contains 16 residues. Germline lookup yields CDR1 SGHAT and CDR2 FQNNGV. Germline trimming cut 2 bases from V and 5 bases from J; bases unmatched to any gene: 7. This CDR3 reads CASSLLREGRTGELFF. In nucleotides, the CDR3 is TGTGCCAGCAGCTTATTACGGGAGGGGAGGACCGGGGAGCTGTTTTTT. Together with reference TRBV11-2 and TRBJ2-2, the CDR3 gives the full variable domain: EAGVAQSPRYKIIEKRQSVAFWCNPISGHATLYWYQQILGQGPKLLIQFQNNGVVDDSQLPKDRFSAERLKGVDSTLKIQPAKLEDSAVYLCASSLLREGRTGELFFGEGSRLTVL.

The CDR3 nucleotides read TGTGCCACCAGTGATTCCCGACAGGGGGCGGGCACTGAAGCTTTCTTT. It encodes CATSDSRQGAGTEAFF. This chain joins TRBV24-1 and TRBJ1-1, with 10 bases matching TRBD1. J gave up 4 bases and V 2 bases, and 6 bases lay outside the gene matches. The CDR3 loop spans 16 amino acids. The germline V gene encodes CDR1 KGHDR and CDR2 SFDVKD.

The chain's CDR3 is CASSSNRVNTIYF. CDR3 nucleotides: TGTGCCAGCAGTTCGAACAGGGTTAACACCATATATTTT. This chain links TRBV12-3 or TRBV12-4 with TRBJ1-3; perhaps TRBD1 as D (6 bases). The length of the CDR3 is 13 residues. V lost 4 bases, J lost 7 bases, and 11 bases lay in between.

This chain links TRBV20-1 with TRBJ2-2; perhaps TRBD1 as D (5 bases). The CDR3 contains 14 residues. The germline V gene has CDR1 DFQATT and CDR2 SNEGSKA (reference sequence). The V end was cut by 0 bases, the J end by 7 bases, with 12 bases between. CDR3 loop: CSARDLRGIGELFF. In DNA form, the CDR3 reads TGCAGTGCTAGAGATTTAAGGGGTATCGGGGAGCTGTTTTTT.

There are a few counts of this clonotype. This chain connects TRBV7-2 to TRBJ2-7, with TRBD2 matching over 9 bases. The CDR3 loop spans 15 amino acids. Germline CDR1 is SGHTA and CDR2 is FQGNSA. With 2 bases clipped from V and 3 bases from J, the junction kept 5 bases outside the gene matches. The CDR3 reads CASSLRASGNYEQYF. The CDR3 DNA follows: TGTGCCAGCAGCTTAAGAGCTAGCGGGAACTACGAGCAGTACTTC.

There are a few counts of this clonotype. The chain recombines TRBV27 with TRBJ2-7; D is possibly TRBD1 or TRBD2 (6 bases each). The CDR3 totals 15 residues. Trimming shortened V by 0 bases and J by 1 base, and 10 bases separated the two germline ends. From germline, CDR1 is MNHEY and CDR2 SMNVEV (reference sequence). The CDR3 DNA is TGTGCCAGCAGTTTATCGCGGGACACTTCCTACGAGCAGTACTTC. Protein: CASSLSRDTSYEQYF.

The chain has TRBV5-6 and TRBJ2-7; no clear D gene. The V gene lost 1 base and the J gene lost 5 bases, with 7 bases spanning the gap. Per germline, CDR1 SGHDT and CDR2 YYEEEE. The CDR3 contains 12 residues. In DNA, the CDR3 is TGTGCCAGCAGCTTGCGGTTGGACGAGCAGTACTTC. This encodes CASSLRLDEQYF. The entire variable domain, with the rest obtained from reference TRBV5-6 and TRBJ2-7, is as follows: DAGVTQSPTHLIKTRGQQVTLRCSPKSGHDTVSWYQQALGQGPQFIFQYYEEEERQRGNFPDRFSGHQFPNYSSELNVNALLLGDSALYLCASSLRLDEQYFGPGTRLTVT.

This clonotype was picked up a small number of times. The rearrangement uses TRBV5-1 and TRBJ2-6, with D unclear. CDR1 and CDR2 from the germline V gene are SGHRS and YFSETQ. The CDR3 runs to 15 residues. V shed 6 bases and J shed 0 bases, with 10 bases lying between them. CDR3 protein: CASTDVLSGANVLTF. In nucleotides, the CDR3 is TGCGCCAGCACGGACGTCCTCTCTGGGGCCAACGTCCTGACTTTC.

This clonotype was detected only a few times. The J gene is TRBJ2-2, the V gene TRBV7-8; TRBD1 is a possible D gene (6 bases). The length of the CDR3 is 17 residues. The germline V and J ends were trimmed by 4 bases and 1 base, with 16 bases remaining between them. From germline, CDR1 is SGHVS and CDR2 FQNEAQ. For the CDR3, the DNA is TGTGCCAGCAGCTCTTTAACAGGGTTCGGGAACACCGGGGAGCTGTTTTTT. It encodes CASSSLTGFGNTGELFF.

The rearrangement joins TRBV19 to TRBJ1-1, with 7 bases matching TRBD1. Germline CDR1 reads LNHDA; CDR2 reads SQIVND (reference sequence). The CDR3 runs to 16 residues. V gave up 0 bases and J gave up 11 bases; unmatched junction bases: 15. The CDR3 DNA reads as TGTGCCAGTAGTATAGATCTTAGTGCGGGACAGAGAGGGGCTTTCTTT. This sequence encodes CASSIDLSAGQRGAFF.

CDR3 bases: TGCAGTGCCGCCAAGCGGGGGGGCCCCCAGGCAGATACGCAGTATTTT. This codes for CSAAKRGGPQADTQYF. The chain is built from TRBV20-1 and TRBJ2-3; 10 nucleotides match TRBD2. The CDR3 is made up of 16 amino acids. V dropped 6 bases and J dropped 4; count of bases not matched to a gene: 13. Germline CDR1 reads DFQATT; CDR2 reads SNEGSKA (reference sequence).

This clonotype turned up a few times. This chain uses TRBV11-1 with TRBJ2-1; 16 positions agree with TRBD2. The CDR3 runs 19 residues. CDR1 and CDR2 from the germline V gene are SGHAT and FQDESV (reference sequence). Unmatched junction bases numbered 8, after V lost 0 bases and J lost 6 bases. This CDR3 is CASSLAPGTSGRATNEQFF. In nucleotides, the CDR3 is TGTGCCAGCAGCTTAGCCCCCGGGACTAGCGGGAGGGCTACCAATGAGCAGTTCTTC.

This chain uses TRBV20-1 with TRBJ2-3; a possible D gene is TRBD1 (6 bases). This CDR3 has 15 residues. CDR1 is DFQATT and CDR2 is SNEGSKA in the germline V gene (reference sequence). Deletions cut 0 bases from V and 0 bases from J, with 10 bases between. CDR3 protein: CSARDTQGSTDTQYF. CDR3 nucleotides: TGCAGTGCTAGAGACACACAGGGTAGCACAGATACGCAGTATTTT.

Ten or more counts support this clonotype. The V and J genes are TRBV20-1 and TRBJ1-1, with D unclear. The CDR3 is 14 amino acids. Germline V gene lookup returns CDR1 DFQATT and CDR2 SNEGSKA (reference sequence). With 1 base removed from V and 4 bases from J, the gap between germline ends came to 13 bases. The CDR3 DNA sequence: TGCAGTGCTAGAGTGGGCCGAGAGAGCACTGAAGCTTTCTTT. Protein sequence: CSARVGRESTEAFF.

This clonotype showed up many times. This chain joins TRBV20-1 and TRBJ1-6; 7 bases align to TRBD1. The trim removed 4 bases at V and 9 bases at J, leaving 9 bases unmatched. CDR3 length: 14 amino acids. The germline gives CDR1 DFQATT, CDR2 SNEGSKA (reference sequence). The CDR3 DNA follows: TGCAGTGCTATGCTCCAGGGGGGGGGTTCACCCCTCCACTTT. Amino acid sequence: CSAMLQGGGSPLHF.